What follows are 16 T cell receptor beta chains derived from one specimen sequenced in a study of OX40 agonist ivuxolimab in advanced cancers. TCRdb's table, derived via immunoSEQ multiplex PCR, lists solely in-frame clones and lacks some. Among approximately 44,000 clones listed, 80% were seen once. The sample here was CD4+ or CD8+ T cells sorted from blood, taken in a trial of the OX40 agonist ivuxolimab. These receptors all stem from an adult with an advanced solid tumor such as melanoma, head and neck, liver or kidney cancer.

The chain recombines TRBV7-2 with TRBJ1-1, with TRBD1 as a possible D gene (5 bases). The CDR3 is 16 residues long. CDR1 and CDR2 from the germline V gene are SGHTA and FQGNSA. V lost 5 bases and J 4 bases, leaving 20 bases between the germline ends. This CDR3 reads CASSARTGTGSTEAFF. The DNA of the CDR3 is TGTGCCAGCAGCGCACGTACCGGGACGGGGAGCACTGAAGCTTTCTTT.

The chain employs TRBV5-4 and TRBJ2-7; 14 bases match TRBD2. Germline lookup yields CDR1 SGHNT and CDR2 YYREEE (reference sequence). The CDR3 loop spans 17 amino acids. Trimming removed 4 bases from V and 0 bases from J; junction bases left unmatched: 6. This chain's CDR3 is CASSQGLAGGVSYEQYF. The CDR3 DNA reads TGTGCCAGCAGCCAAGGACTAGCGGGGGGCGTCTCCTACGAGCAGTACTTC.

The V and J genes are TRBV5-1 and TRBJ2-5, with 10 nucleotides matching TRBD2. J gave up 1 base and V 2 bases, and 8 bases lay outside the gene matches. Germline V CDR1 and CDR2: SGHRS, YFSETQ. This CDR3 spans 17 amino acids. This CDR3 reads CASSLNPSGSSQETQYF. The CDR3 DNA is TGCGCCAGCAGCTTAAATCCTAGCGGGAGCTCCCAAGAGACCCAGTACTTC.

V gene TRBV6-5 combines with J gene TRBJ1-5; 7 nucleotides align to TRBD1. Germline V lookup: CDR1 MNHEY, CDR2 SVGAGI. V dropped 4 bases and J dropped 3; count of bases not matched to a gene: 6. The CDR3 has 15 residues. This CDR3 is CASSSGQIDNQPQHF. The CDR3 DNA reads TGTGCCAGCAGTTCGGGACAGATTGACAATCAGCCCCAGCATTTT.

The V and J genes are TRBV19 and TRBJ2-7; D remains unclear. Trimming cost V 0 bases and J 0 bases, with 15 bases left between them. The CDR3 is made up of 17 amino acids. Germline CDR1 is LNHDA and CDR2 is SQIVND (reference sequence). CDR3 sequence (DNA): TGTGCCAGTAGTATAGATATGAGCGCCCTTAGCTCCTACGAGCAGTACTTC. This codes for CASSIDMSALSSYEQYF. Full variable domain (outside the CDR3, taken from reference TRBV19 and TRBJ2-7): DGGITQSPKYLFRKEGQNVTLSCEQNLNHDAMYWYRQDPGQGLRLIYYSQIVNDFQKGDIAEGYSVSREKKESFPLTVTSAQKNPTAFYLCASSIDMSALSSYEQYFGPGTRLTVT.

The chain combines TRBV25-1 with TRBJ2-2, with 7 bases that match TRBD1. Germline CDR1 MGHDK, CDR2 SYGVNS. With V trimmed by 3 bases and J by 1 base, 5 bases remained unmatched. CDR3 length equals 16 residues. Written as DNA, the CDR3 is TGTGCCAGCAGTGATGCCCGACAGGGGAACACCGGGGAGCTGTTTTTT. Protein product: CASSDARQGNTGELFF.

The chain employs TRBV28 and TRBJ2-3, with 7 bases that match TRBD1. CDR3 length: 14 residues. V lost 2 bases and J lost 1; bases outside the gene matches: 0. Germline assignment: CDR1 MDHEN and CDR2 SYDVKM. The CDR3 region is CASSLQGGTDTQYF. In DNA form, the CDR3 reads TGTGCCAGCAGTTTACAGGGGGGCACAGATACGCAGTATTTT.

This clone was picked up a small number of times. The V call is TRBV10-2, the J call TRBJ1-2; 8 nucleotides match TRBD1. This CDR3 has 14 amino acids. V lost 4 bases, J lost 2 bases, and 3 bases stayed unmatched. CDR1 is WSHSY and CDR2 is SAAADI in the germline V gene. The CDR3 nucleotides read TGCGCCAGCAGTGCTTGGACAGGGAACTATGGCTACACCTTC. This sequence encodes CASSAWTGNYGYTF.

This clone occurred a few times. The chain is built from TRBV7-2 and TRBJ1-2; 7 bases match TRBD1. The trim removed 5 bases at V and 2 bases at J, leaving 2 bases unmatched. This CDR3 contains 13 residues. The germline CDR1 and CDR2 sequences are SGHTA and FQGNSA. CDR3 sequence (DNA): TGTGCCAGCAGCGTGACAGGGAACTATGGCTACACCTTC. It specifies CASSVTGNYGYTF.

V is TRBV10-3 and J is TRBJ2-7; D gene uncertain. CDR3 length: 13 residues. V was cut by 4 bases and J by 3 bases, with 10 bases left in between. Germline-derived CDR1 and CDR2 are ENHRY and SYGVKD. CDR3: CAISVDPGYEQYF. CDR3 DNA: TGTGCCATCAGTGTAGATCCCGGCTACGAGCAGTACTTC.

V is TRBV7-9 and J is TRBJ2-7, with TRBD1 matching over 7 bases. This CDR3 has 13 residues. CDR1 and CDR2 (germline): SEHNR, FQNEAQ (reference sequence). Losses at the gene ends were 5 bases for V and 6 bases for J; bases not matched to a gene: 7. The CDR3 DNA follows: TGTGCCAGCAGCCCCGGGACAGAACGCGAGCAGTACTTC. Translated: CASSPGTEREQYF.

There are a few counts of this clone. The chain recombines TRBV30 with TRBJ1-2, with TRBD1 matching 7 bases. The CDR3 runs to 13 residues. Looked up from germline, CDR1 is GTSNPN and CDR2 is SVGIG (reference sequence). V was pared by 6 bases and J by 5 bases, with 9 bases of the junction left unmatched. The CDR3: CACRAGGPYGYTF. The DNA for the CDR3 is TGTGCCTGCCGAGCAGGGGGACCATATGGCTACACCTTC.

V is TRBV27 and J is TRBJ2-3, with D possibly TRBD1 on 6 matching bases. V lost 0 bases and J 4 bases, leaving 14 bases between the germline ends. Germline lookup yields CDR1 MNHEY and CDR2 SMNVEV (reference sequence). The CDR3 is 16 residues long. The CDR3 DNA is TGTGCCAGCAGTTTATCGGGGCCAGGGGATGCAGATACGCAGTATTTT. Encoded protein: CASSLSGPGDADTQYF.

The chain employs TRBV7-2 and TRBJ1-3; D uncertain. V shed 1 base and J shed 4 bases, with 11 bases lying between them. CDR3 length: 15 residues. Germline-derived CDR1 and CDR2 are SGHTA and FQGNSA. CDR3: CASSLVFGSGNTIYF. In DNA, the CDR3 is TGTGCCAGCAGCTTAGTATTTGGTTCGGGAAACACCATATATTTT.

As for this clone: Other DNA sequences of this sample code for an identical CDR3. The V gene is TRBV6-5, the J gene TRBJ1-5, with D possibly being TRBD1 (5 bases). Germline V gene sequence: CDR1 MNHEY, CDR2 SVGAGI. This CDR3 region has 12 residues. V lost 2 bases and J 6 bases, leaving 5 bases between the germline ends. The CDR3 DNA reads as TGTGCCAGCAGTTACCAGGGTCAGCCCCAGCATTTT. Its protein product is CASSYQGQPQHF.

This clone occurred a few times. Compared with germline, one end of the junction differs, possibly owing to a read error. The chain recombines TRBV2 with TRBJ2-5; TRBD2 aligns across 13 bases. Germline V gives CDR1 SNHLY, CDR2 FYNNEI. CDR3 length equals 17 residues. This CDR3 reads CASSEGAGLAGKETQYF. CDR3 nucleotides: TGTGCCAGCAGCGAAGGAGCGGGACTAGCGGGAAAAGAGACCCAGTACTTC. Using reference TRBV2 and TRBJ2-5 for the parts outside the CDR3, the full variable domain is EPEVTQTPSHQVTQMGQEVILRCVPISNHLYFYWYRQILGQKVEFLVSFYNNEISEKSEIFDDQFSVERPDGSNFTLKIRSTKLEDSAMYFCASSEGAGLAGKETQYFGPGTRLLVL.